These T cell receptor beta chains were read from a single sample in a study of cytomegalovirus exposure and HLA in healthy donors. Assay: immunoSEQ multiplex PCR; the TCRdb copy retains only in-frame clones and omits some. This repertoire shows over 150,000 clones, about 80% found once; its top ten account for approximately 2%. The sample comprised PBMCs. These receptors came from a woman in her 30s in good health and CMV-seronegative. Both conserved end residues are part of each CDR3. The D gene is left open where the match is weak.

v_call	j_call	d_call	cdr3_nt	cdr3_aa
TRBV27	TRBJ1-1	-	TGTGCCAGCAGAGACCCAGAGAGGGTAAGGGAAGCTTTCTTT	CASRDPERVREAFF
TRBV5-1	TRBJ1-4	TRBD1	TGCGCCAGCGCTGGACAGGGGGCAACTAATGAAAAACTGTTTTTT	CASAGQGATNEKLFF
TRBV4-1	TRBJ2-7	TRBD2	TGCGCCAGCAGCCAAGATTTGGTGGGACTAGCGGGGATAAACGAGCAGTACTTC	CASSQDLVGLAGINEQYF
TRBV6-6	TRBJ2-5	TRBD2	TGTGCCAGCAGTTATGTAGCGGGAGGAGGAGAGACCCAGTACTTC	CASSYVAGGGETQYF
TRBV7-2	TRBJ1-2	-	TGTGCCAGCGAGTTACTCTCCTCGGACTCCGGTGGCTACACCTTC	CASELLSSDSGGYTF
TRBV7-2	TRBJ1-2	TRBD1	TGTGCCAGCAGCTTAGCTTCACAGGGGGCTGACTATGGCTACACCTTC	CASSLASQGADYGYTF
TRBV19	TRBJ1-4	-	TGTGCCAGTAGTATTAGGGCGGGGGCCCCTAATGAAAAACTGTTTTTT	CASSIRAGAPNEKLFF
TRBV7-8	TRBJ2-7	-	TGTGCCAGCAGCTTATATGCCAGCTACGAGCAGTACTTC	CASSLYASYEQYF
TRBV15	TRBJ2-7	-	TGTGCCACCAGCAGAGTTCCTGGTTACGAGCAGTACTTC	CATSRVPGYEQYF
TRBV2	TRBJ2-2	TRBD2	TGTGCCAGCAGTCCGGGACTAGCGGGACTGAACACCGGGGAGCTGTTTTTT	CASSPGLAGLNTGELFF
TRBV7-2	TRBJ2-2	TRBD1	TGTGCCAGCAGCCAACAGGGGGCTGGGACCGGGGAGCTGTTTTTT	CASSQQGAGTGELFF
TRBV5-6	TRBJ2-7	TRBD1	TGTGCCAGCAGCTCCCACTCTCGGACAGGGCAACCCTACGAGCAGTACTTC	CASSSHSRTGQPYEQYF
TRBV6-1	TRBJ2-2	TRBD2	TGTGCCAGCAGTGAAAGCGGGAGGGACACCGGGGAGCTGTTTTTT	CASSESGRDTGELFF
TRBV5-1	TRBJ2-7	TRBD1	TGCGCCAGCAGCTCCGGGACAGGGGCGAACGAGCAGTACTTC	CASSSGTGANEQYF
TRBV28	TRBJ2-7	-	TGTGCCAGCAGTTTATATGGAGTCGCCTACGAGCAGTACTTC	CASSLYGVAYEQYF
TRBV9	TRBJ2-2	TRBD2	TGTGCCAGCAGCGTTAGCGGGGTCGGGGAGCTGTTTTTT	CASSVSGVGELFF
TRBV19	TRBJ2-5	TRBD2	TGTGCCAGTAGTGGGACTAGCGGGGTTCAAGAGACCCAGTACTTC	CASSGTSGVQETQYF